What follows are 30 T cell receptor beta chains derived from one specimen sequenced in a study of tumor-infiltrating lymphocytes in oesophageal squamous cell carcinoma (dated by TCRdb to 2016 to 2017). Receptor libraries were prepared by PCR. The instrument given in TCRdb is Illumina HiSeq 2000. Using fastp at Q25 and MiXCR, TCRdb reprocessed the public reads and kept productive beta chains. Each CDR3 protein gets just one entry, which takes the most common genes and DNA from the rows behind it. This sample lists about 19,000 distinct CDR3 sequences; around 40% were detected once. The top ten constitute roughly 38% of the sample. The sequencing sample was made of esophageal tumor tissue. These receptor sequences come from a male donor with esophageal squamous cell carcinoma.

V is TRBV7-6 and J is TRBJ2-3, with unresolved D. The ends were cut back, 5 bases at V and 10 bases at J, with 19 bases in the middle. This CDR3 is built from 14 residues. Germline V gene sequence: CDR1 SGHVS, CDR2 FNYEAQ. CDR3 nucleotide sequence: TGTGCCAGCAGCCAATCTAGGGCCGAGATAGCGCAGTATTTT. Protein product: CASSQSRAEIAQYF.

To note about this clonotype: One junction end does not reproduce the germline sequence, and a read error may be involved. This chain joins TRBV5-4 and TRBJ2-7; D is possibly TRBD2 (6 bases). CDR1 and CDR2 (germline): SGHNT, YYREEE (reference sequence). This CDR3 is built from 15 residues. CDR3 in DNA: TGTGCCAGCAGCTCGGGGGTGGCAACCTCCTACGAGCAGTACTTT. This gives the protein CASSSGVATSYEQYF.

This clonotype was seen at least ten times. The CDR3 sequence is CASSRRDRGIGEQYF. The CDR3 DNA reads as TGTGCCAGCAGCCGACGAGACAGGGGAATTGGCGAGCAGTACTTC. The chain links TRBV7-9 to TRBJ2-7, with TRBD1 matching over 8 bases. Germline values: CDR1 SEHNR, CDR2 FQNEAQ (reference sequence). The CDR3 is made up of 15 amino acids. With 5 bases clipped from V and 6 bases from J, the junction kept 12 bases outside the gene matches.

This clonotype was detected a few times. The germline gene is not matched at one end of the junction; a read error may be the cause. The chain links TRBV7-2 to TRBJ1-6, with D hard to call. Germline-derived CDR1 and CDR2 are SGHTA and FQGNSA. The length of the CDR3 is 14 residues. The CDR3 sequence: CASSRPGGQETQYF. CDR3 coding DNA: TGTGCCAGCAGCCGCCCCGGCGGCCAAGAGACCCAGTACTTT.

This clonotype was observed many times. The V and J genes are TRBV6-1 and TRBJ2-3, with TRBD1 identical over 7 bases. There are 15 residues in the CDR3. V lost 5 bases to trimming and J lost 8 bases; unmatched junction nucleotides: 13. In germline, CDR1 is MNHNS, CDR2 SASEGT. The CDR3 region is CASSFRDRRAGTQYF. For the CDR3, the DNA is TGTGCCAGCAGTTTCCGGGACAGACGGGCCGGTACGCAGTATTTT.

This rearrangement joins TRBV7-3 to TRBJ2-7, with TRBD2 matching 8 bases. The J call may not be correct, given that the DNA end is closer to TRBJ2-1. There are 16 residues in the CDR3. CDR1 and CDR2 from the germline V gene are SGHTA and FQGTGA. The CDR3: CASSRRGGGSRNEQFF. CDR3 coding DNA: TGTGCCAGCAGCCGACGGGGGGGGGGTTCTCGCAATGAGCAGTTCTTC.

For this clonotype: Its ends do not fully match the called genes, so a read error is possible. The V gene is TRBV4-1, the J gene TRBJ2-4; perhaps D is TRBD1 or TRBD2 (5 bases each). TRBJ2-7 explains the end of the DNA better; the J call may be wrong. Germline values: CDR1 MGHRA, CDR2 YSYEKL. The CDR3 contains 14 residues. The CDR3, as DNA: TGTGCCAGCCGGCATGGGGGTATTTCCTACGAGCAGTACTTC. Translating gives CASRHGGISYEQYF.

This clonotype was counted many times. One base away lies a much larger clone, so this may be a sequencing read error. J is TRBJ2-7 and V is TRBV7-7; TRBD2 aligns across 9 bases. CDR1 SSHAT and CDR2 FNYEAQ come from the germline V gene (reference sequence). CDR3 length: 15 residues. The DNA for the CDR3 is TGTGCTAGCAGCTTATTTAGCGGGAGTTACAATGAGCAGTACTTC. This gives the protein CASSLFSGSYNEQYF.

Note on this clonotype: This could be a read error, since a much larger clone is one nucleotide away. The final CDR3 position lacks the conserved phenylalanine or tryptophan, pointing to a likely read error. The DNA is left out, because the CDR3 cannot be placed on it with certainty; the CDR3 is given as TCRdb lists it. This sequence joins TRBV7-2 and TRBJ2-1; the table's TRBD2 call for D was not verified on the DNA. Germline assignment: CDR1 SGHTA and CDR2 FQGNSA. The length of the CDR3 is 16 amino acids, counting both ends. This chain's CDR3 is CASSLVRANYGYNFGS.

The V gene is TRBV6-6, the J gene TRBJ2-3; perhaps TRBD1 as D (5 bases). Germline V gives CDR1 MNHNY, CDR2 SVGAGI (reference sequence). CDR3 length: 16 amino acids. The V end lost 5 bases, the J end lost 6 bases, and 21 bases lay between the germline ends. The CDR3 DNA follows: TGTGCCAGCAGTGGAGTGCAGGGTGACGTTCGGGATACGCAGTATTTT. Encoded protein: CASSGVQGDVRDTQYF.

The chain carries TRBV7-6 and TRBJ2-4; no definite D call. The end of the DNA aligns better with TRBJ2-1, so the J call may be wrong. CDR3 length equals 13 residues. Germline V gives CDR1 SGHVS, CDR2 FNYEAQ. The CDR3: CASSLGFSNEQFF. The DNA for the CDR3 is TGTGCCAGCAGCTTAGGGTTCTCTAATGAGCAGTTCTTC.

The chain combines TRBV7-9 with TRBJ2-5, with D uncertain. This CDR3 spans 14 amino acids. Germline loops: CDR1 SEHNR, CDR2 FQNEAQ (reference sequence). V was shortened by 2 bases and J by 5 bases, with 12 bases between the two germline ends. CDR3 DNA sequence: TGTGCCAGCAGCTTATCCACCGCCGGTGAGACCCAGTACTTC. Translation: CASSLSTAGETQYF.

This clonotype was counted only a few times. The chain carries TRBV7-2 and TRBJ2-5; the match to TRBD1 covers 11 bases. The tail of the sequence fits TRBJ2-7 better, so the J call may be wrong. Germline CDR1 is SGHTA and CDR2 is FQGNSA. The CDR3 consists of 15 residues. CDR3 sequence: CASSFRDRGINEQYF. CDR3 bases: TGTGCCAGCAGCTTCCGGGACAGGGGGATCAACGAGCAGTACTTC.

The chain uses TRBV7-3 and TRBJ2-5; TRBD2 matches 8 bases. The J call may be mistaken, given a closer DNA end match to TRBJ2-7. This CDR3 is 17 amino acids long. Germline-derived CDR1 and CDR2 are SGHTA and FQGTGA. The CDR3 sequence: CASSFPRAGESSYEQYF. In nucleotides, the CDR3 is TGTGCCAGCAGCTTTCCCCGAGCGGGGGAAAGCTCCTACGAGCAGTACTTC.

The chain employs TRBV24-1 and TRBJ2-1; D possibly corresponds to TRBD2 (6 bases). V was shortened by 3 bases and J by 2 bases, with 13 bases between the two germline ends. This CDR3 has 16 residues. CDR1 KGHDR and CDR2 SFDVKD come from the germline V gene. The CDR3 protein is CATSDPSSDPYNEQFF. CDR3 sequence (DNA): TGTGCCACCAGTGATCCGTCTAGCGACCCCTACAATGAGCAGTTCTTC.

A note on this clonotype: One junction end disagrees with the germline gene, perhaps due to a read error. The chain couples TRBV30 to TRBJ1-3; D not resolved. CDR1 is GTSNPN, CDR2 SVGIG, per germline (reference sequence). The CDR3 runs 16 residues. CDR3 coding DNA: TGTGCCGGGAGACTGCCTGGGGTCGTACGGGGAAACACCATATATTTT. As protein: CAGRLPGVVRGNTIYF.

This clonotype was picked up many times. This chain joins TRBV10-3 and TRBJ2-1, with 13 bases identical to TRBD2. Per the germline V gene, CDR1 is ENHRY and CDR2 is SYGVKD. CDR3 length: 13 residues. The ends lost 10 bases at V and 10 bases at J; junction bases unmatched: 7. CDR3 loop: CATGLAGVREQFF. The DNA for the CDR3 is TGTGCCACCGGACTAGCGGGAGTACGCGAGCAGTTCTTC.

The CDR3 DNA reads as TGTGCCAGCTCCACTAGCGGGACAAGGAATGAGCAGTTCTTC. This translates into CASSTSGTRNEQFF. The gene calls are TRBV7-6 and TRBJ2-5; TRBD2 aligns across 10 bases. TRBJ2-1 matches the DNA end more closely, so the J call is doubtful. The CDR3 spans 14 residues. Germline V gene lookup returns CDR1 SGHVS and CDR2 FNYEAQ.

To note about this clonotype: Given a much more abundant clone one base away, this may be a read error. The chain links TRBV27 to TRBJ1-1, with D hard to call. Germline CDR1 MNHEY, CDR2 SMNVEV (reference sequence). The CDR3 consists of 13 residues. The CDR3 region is CASSLWIHAEAFF. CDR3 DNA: TGTGCCAGCAGCTTATGGATCCATGCTGAAGCTTTCTTT.

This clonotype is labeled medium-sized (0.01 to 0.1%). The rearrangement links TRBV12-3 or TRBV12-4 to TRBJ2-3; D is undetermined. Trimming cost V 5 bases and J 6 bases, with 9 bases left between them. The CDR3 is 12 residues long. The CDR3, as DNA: TGTGCCAGCAGTGTACTGGGGGATACGCAGTATTTT. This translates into CASSVLGDTQYF.

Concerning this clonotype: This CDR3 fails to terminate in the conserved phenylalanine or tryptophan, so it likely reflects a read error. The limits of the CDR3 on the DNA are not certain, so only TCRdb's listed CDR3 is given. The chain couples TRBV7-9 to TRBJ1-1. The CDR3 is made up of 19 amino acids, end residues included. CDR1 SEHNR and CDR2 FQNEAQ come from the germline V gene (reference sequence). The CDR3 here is CASSLGTSVSPTMSSSSGQ.

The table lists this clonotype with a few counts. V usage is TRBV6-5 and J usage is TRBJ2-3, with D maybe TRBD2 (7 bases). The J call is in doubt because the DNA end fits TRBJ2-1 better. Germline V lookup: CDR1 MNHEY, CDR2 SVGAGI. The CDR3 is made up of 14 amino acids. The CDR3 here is CASSYGGADNEQFF. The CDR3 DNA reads TGTGCCAGCAGTTATGGGGGGGCCGATAATGAGCAGTTCTTC.

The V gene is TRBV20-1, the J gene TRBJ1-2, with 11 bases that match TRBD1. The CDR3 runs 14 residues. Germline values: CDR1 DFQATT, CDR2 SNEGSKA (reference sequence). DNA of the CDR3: TGCAGGGCAGGGGGCGGACAGGGGGCAGATGGCTACACCTTC. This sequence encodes CRAGGGQGADGYTF.

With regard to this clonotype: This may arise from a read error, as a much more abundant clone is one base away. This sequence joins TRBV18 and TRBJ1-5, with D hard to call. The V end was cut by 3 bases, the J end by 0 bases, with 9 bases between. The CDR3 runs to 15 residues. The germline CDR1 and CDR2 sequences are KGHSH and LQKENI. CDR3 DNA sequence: TGTGCCAGCTCACCCCTTCAGGCTAGCAATCAGCCCCAGCATTTT. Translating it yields CASSPLQASNQPQHF. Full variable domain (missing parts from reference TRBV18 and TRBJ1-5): NAGVMQNPRHLVRRRGQEARLRCSPMKGHSHVYWYRQLPEEGLKFMVYLQKENIIDESGMPKERFSAEFPKEGPSILRIQQVVRGDSAAYFCASSPLQASNQPQHFGDGTRLSIL.

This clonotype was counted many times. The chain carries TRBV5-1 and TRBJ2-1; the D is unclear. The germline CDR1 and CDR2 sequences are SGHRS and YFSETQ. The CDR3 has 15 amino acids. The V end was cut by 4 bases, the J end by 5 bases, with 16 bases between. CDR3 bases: TGCGCCAGCAGCCTAGTCCCTTTTGGTAACAATGAGCAGTTCTTC. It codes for CASSLVPFGNNEQFF.

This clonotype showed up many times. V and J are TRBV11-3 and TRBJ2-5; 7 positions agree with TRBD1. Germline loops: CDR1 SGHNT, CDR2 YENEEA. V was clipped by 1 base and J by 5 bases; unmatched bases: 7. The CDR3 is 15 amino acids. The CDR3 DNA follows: TGTGCCAGCAGCTTAGGAGGGGGCCGAGGGGAGACCCAGTACTTC. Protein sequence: CASSLGGGRGETQYF.

CDR3 nucleotides: TGTGCCAGCTCCGGGGGGGCGTCGGATGAGCAGTTCTTC. Protein sequence: CASSGGASDEQFF. V is TRBV6-1 and J is TRBJ2-1, with 8 nucleotides matching TRBD2. The CDR3 runs to 13 residues. The V segment lost 8 bases and the J segment 8 bases; nucleotides outside the gene matches: 8. In germline, CDR1 is MNHNS, CDR2 SASEGT.

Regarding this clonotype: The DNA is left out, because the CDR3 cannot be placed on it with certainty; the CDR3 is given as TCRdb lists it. CDR3 in amino acids: CISVPEAGPTHEQYF. The gene calls are TRBV7-5 and TRBJ2-7. TRBV7-5 is labeled a pseudogene. 15 amino acids form the CDR3, both terminal residues included.

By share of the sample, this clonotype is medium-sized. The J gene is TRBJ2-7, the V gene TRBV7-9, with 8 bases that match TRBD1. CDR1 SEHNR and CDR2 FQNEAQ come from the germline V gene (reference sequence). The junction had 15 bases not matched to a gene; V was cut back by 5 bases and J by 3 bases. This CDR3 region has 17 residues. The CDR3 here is CASSPVGDTGGYYEQYF. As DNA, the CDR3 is TGTGCCAGCAGCCCAGTAGGGGATACAGGGGGTTACTACGAGCAGTACTTC.

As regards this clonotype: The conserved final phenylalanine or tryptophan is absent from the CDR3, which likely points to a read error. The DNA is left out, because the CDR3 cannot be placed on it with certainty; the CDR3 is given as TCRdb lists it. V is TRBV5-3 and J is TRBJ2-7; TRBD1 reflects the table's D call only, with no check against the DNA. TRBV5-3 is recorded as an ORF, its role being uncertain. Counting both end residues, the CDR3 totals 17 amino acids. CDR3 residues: CASSWTGTGTYGYTFGS.